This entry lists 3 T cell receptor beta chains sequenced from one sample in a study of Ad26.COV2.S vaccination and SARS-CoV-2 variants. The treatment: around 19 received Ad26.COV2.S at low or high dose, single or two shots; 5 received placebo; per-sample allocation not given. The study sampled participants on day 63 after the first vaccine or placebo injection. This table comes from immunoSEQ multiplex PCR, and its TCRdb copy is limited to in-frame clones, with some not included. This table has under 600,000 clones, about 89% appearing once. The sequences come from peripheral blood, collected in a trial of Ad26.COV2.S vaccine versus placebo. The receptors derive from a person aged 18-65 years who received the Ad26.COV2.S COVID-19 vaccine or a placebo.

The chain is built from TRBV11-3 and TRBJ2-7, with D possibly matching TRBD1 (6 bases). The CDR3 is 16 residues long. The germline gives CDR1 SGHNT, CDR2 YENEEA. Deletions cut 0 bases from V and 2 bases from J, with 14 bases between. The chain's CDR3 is CASSLDGDRSTYEQYF. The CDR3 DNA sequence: TGTGCCAGCAGCTTAGATGGTGACAGGTCCACCTACGAGCAGTACTTC.

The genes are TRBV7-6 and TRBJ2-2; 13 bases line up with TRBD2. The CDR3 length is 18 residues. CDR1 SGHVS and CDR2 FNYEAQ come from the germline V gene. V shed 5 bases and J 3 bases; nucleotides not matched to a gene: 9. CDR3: CASSPRLAGGLDTGELFF. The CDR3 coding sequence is TGTGCCAGCAGCCCCAGACTAGCGGGAGGTCTCGACACCGGGGAGCTGTTTTTT.

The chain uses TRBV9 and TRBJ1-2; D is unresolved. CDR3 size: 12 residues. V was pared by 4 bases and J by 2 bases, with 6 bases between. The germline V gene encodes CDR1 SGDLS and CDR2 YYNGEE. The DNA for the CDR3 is TGTGCCAGCAGCTTTTCCAACTATGGCTACACCTTC. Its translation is CASSFSNYGYTF.